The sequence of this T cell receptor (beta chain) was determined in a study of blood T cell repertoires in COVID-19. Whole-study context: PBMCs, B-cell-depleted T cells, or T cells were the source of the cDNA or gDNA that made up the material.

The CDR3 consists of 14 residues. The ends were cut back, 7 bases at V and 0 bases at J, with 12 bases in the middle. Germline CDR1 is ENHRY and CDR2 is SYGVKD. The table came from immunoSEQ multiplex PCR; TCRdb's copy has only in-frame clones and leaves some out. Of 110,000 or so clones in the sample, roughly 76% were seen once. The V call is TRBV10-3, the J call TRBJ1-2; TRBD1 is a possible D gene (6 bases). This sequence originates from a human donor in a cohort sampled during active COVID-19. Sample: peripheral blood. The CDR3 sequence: CAIKGDGTNYGYTF. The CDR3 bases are TGTGCCATCAAGGGGGACGGTACTAACTATGGCTACACCTTC.